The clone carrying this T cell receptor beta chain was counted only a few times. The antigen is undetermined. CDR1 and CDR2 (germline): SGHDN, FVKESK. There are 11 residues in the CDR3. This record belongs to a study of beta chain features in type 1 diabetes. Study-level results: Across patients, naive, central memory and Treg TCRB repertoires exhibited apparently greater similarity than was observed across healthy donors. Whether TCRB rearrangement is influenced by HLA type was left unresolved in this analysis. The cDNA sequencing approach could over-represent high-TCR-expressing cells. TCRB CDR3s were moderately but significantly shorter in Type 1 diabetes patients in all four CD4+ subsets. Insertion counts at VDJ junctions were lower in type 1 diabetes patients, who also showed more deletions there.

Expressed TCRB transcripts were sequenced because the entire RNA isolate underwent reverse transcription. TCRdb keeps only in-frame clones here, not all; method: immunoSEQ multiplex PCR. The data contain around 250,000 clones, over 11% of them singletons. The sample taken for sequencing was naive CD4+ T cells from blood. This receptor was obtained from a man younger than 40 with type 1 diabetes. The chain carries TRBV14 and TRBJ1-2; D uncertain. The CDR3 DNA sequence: TGTGACGGAGGGTCATCTTATGGCTACACCTTC. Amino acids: CDGGSSYGYTF.